One and the same sample provided the 31 T cell receptor beta chains below, sequenced in a study of T cells in lung cancer brain metastases. Repertoires were generated with immunoSEQ multiplex PCR, while TCRdb's copy carries only in-frame clones and drops some. Of around 5,600 clones in the sample, over 65% were seen once. Sample: tumor tissue from a brain metastasis. These receptors were collected from a man aged 50 to 60 with non-small cell lung cancer that had spread to the brain.

This rearrangement joins TRBV30 to TRBJ1-1; no firm D call. CDR3 length: 13 residues. Germline V gene lookup returns CDR1 GTSNPN and CDR2 SVGIG (reference sequence). Between the trimmed V and J ends, which lost 2 bases and 5 bases, there was a span of 12 bases. CDR3 bases: TGTGCCTGGAGTTTAGACCTAGGGACTGAAGCTTTCTTT. Amino acid sequence: CAWSLDLGTEAFF. Together with reference TRBV30 and TRBJ1-1, the CDR3 gives the full variable domain: SQTIHQWPATLVQPVGSPLSLECTVEGTSNPNLYWYRQAAGRGLQLLFYSVGIGQISSEVPQNLSASRPQDRQFILSSKKLLLSDSGFYLCAWSLDLGTEAFFGQGTRLTVV.

The V and J genes are TRBV30 and TRBJ2-3; D is possibly TRBD2 (6 bases). Germline V CDR1 and CDR2: GTSNPN, SVGIG (reference sequence). The CDR3 runs to 16 residues. Trimming removed 2 bases from V and 1 base from J, with 16 bases in between. The CDR3 bases are TGTGCCTGGAGTATACTATCAGGGACTGGCACAGATACGCAGTATTTT. Translating it yields CAWSILSGTGTDTQYF.

The V call is TRBV5-1, the J call TRBJ2-1, with D perhaps being TRBD1 or TRBD2 (5 bases each). The V end lost 3 bases, the J end lost 5 bases, and 12 bases lay between the germline ends. Germline V gene sequence: CDR1 SGHRS, CDR2 YFSETQ. The CDR3 runs 14 residues. Written as DNA, the CDR3 is TGCGCCAGCAGCTCGCGAGGGGTTGACAATGAGCAGTTCTTC. Translating gives CASSSRGVDNEQFF.

The chain carries TRBV30 and TRBJ2-5; 8 bases align to TRBD2. The germline V gene encodes CDR1 GTSNPN and CDR2 SVGIG (reference sequence). The J segment lost 9 bases and the V segment lost 4 bases, leaving 7 bases of the junction unmatched. This CDR3 contains 12 residues. This CDR3 is CAWTGDGRAQYF. The CDR3 DNA sequence: TGTGCCTGGACGGGGGACGGGAGGGCCCAGTACTTC.

The chain uses TRBV6-5 and TRBJ1-1; possible D gene TRBD1, 6 bases. Trimming pared 2 bases from V and 7 bases from J, leaving 20 bases between. Germline-derived CDR1 and CDR2 are MNHEY and SVGAGI. The CDR3 totals 16 residues. CDR3 region: CASSYLGGQWGGEAFF. The CDR3 bases are TGTGCCAGCAGTTACCTTGGGGGGCAGTGGGGGGGTGAAGCTTTCTTT.

V is TRBV5-1 and J is TRBJ2-3, with 10 bases lining up with TRBD1. V was pared by 3 bases and J by 10 bases, with 8 bases of the junction left unmatched. This CDR3 has 14 residues. CDR1 SGHRS and CDR2 YFSETQ come from the germline V gene. In nucleotides, the CDR3 is TGCGCCAGCAGCTCACCGGGACAGGGGAGGCCGCAGTATTTT. It encodes CASSSPGQGRPQYF.

This chain connects TRBV7-3 to TRBJ2-2; D unclear. Germline CDR1 SGHTA, CDR2 FQGTGA. V was trimmed by 4 bases and J by 6 bases, leaving 12 bases between them. The CDR3 length is 14 residues. The CDR3: CASSSGPRSGELFF. The CDR3 DNA reads as TGTGCCAGCAGCTCGGGCCCGAGGTCCGGGGAGCTGTTTTTT.

This clone was counted once. The genes are TRBV30 and TRBJ1-2; D is perhaps TRBD1 (5 bases). Germline-derived CDR1 and CDR2 are GTSNPN and SVGIG (reference sequence). The CDR3 consists of 16 residues. Trimming took off 3 bases at V and 5 bases at J, with 22 bases between the two ends. CDR3 sequence reads: CAWSGTDPRSKYGYTF. In nucleotides, the CDR3 is TGTGCCTGGAGCGGGACGGACCCTCGATCAAAATATGGCTACACCTTC.

The chain is built from TRBV7-3 and TRBJ2-1; D may be TRBD1 or TRBD2 (5 bases each). CDR1 and CDR2 (germline): SGHTA, FQGTGA. Trimming pared 2 bases from V and 9 bases from J, leaving 5 bases between. The CDR3 is 11 amino acids. For the CDR3, the DNA is TGTGCCAGCAGCTTAGGGGGTGAGCAGTTCTTC. Amino acids: CASSLGGEQFF. Full variable domain (rest looked up from reference TRBV7-3 and TRBJ2-1): GAGVSQTPSNKVTEKGKYVELRCDPISGHTALYWYRQSLGQGPEFLIYFQGTGAADDSGLPNDRFFAVRPEGSVSTLKIQRTERGDSAVYLCASSLGGEQFFGPGTRLTVL.

V gene TRBV4-1 combines with J gene TRBJ2-3; maybe TRBD1 (5 bases). The CDR3 spans 15 residues. Trimming pared 3 bases from V and 1 base from J, leaving 11 bases between. Germline-derived CDR1 and CDR2 are MGHRA and YSYEKL. The CDR3 sequence is CASSHNRRGTDTQYF. The CDR3 coding sequence is TGCGCCAGCAGCCATAACAGGAGAGGCACAGATACGCAGTATTTT.

This chain joins TRBV6-6 and TRBJ2-1, with unresolved D. Per the germline V gene, CDR1 is MNHNY and CDR2 is SVGAGI (reference sequence). This CDR3 spans 13 amino acids. Trimming took off 0 bases at V and 7 bases at J, with 7 bases between the two ends. The chain's CDR3 is CASSYSIVNEQFF. For the CDR3, the DNA is TGTGCCAGCAGTTACTCGATAGTTAATGAGCAGTTCTTC.

The V gene is TRBV19, the J gene TRBJ1-1; the D is unclear. The CDR3 runs to 10 residues. Germline CDR1 LNHDA, CDR2 SQIVND (reference sequence). The CDR3 DNA reads as TGTAGGGTGGGTAACACTGAAGCTTTCTTT. This gives the protein CRVGNTEAFF.

In DNA, the CDR3 is TGTGCCAGCTCACCACTAAGAGACAATCAGCCCCAGCATTTT. Amino acid sequence: CASSPLRDNQPQHF. This chain connects TRBV18 to TRBJ1-5, with no clear D. The V end lost 1 base, the J end lost 3 bases, and 7 bases lay between the germline ends. Germline V gives CDR1 KGHSH, CDR2 LQKENI. This CDR3 has 14 residues.

This clone was seen once. The genes are TRBV7-2 and TRBJ2-3; possibly TRBD1 for D (6 bases). CDR3 length equals 15 residues. Deletions cut 5 bases from V and 4 bases from J, with 16 bases between. From germline, CDR1 is SGHTA and CDR2 FQGNSA. CDR3: CASSTIQGQADTQYF. In nucleotides, the CDR3 is TGTGCCAGCAGCACAATCCAGGGGCAGGCAGATACGCAGTATTTT.

V gene TRBV19 combines with J gene TRBJ2-1, with TRBD2 as a possible D gene (5 bases). The ends were cut back, 5 bases at V and 7 bases at J, with 12 bases in the middle. The length of the CDR3 is 13 residues. Germline CDR1 LNHDA, CDR2 SQIVND (reference sequence). The CDR3 region is CASSLGLQNEQFF. In DNA, the CDR3 is TGTGCCAGTAGTCTCGGACTGCAAAATGAGCAGTTCTTC.

The chain couples TRBV7-6 to TRBJ1-1; a possible D gene is TRBD1 (6 bases). Germline V gene data show CDR1 as SGHVS and CDR2 as FNYEAQ. The CDR3 contains 13 residues. V lost 5 bases to trimming and J lost 1 base, with 8 bases between them. The CDR3 nucleotides are TGTGCCAGCAGCGTACAGGGGAACACTGAAGCTTTCTTT. Protein sequence: CASSVQGNTEAFF.

The V and J genes are TRBV13 and TRBJ1-1; TRBD1 aligns across 7 bases. Germline lookup yields CDR1 PRHDT and CDR2 FYEKMQ (reference sequence). The CDR3 spans 14 residues. Germline trimming cut 5 bases from V and 1 base from J; bases unmatched to any gene: 4. In nucleotides, the CDR3 is TGTGCCAGCAGCGAGAGACAGGGGAACACTGAAGCTTTCTTT. Its translation is CASSERQGNTEAFF.

The genes are TRBV4-1 and TRBJ1-5; TRBD1 aligns across 7 bases. Trimming at V came to 0 bases and at J to 7 bases, leaving 6 bases not matched to a gene. The length of the CDR3 is 15 residues. The germline gives CDR1 MGHRA, CDR2 YSYEKL. The CDR3 spells CASSQEGRQGQPQHF. The CDR3 DNA is TGCGCCAGCAGCCAAGAGGGACGACAGGGCCAGCCCCAGCATTTT.

V usage is TRBV30 and J usage is TRBJ1-2; 8 nucleotides line up with TRBD1. With 2 bases clipped from V and 7 bases from J, the junction kept 3 bases outside the gene matches. Germline CDR1 reads GTSNPN; CDR2 reads SVGIG (reference sequence). The CDR3 runs 12 residues. For the CDR3, the DNA is TGTGCCTGGAGTCCCACAGGGGGTGGCTACACCTTC. Residues: CAWSPTGGGYTF. Variable domain in full (rest from reference TRBV30 and TRBJ1-2): SQTIHQWPATLVQPVGSPLSLECTVEGTSNPNLYWYRQAAGRGLQLLFYSVGIGQISSEVPQNLSASRPQDRQFILSSKKLLLSDSGFYLCAWSPTGGGYTFGSGTRLTVV.

The chain couples TRBV19 to TRBJ2-3; 8 bases are shared with TRBD2. The CDR3 is 15 residues long. Per the germline V gene, CDR1 is LNHDA and CDR2 is SQIVND (reference sequence). With 4 bases clipped from V and 4 bases from J, the junction kept 7 bases outside the gene matches. CDR3 region: CASSNRGGRADTQYF. CDR3 in DNA: TGTGCCAGTAGTAACCGGGGGGGCCGCGCAGATACGCAGTATTTT.

The sample holds a few counts of this clone. The chain joins TRBV2 to TRBJ2-2; TRBD2 agrees at 7 bases. In germline, CDR1 is SNHLY, CDR2 FYNNEI. The CDR3 contains 13 residues. With V trimmed by 8 bases and J by 5 bases, 5 bases remained unmatched. The CDR3 region is CASRAGETGELFF. Written as DNA, the CDR3 is TGTGCCAGCCGCGCGGGGGAGACCGGGGAGCTGTTTTTT.

V usage is TRBV9 and J usage is TRBJ2-2, with no clear D. V was cut by 2 bases and J by 7 bases, with 9 bases left in between. Germline assignment: CDR1 SGDLS and CDR2 YYNGEE. This CDR3 is built from 13 residues. CDR3 protein: CASSVRAGGELFF. The CDR3 bases are TGTGCCAGCAGCGTCCGGGCCGGCGGGGAGCTGTTTTTT. The complete variable domain, with remaining parts taken from reference TRBV9 and TRBJ2-2, reads DSGVTQTPKHLITATGQRVTLRCSPRSGDLSVYWYQQSLDQGLQFLIQYYNGEERAKGNILERFSAQQFPDLHSELNLSSLELGDSALYFCASSVRAGGELFFGEGSRLTVL.

To note about this clone: Other DNA sequences in the sample encode the same CDR3. CDR3 in amino acids: CASSLRQGWNTEAFF. The CDR3 DNA reads as TGTGCCAGCAGCTTACGACAGGGTTGGAACACTGAAGCTTTCTTT. This rearrangement joins TRBV5-5 to TRBJ1-1; 7 nucleotides agree with TRBD1. This CDR3 has 15 amino acids. The germline CDR1 and CDR2 sequences are SGHKS and YYEKEE (reference sequence). Trimming took 2 bases from V and 1 from J; bases not matched to a gene: 5.

In nucleotides, the CDR3 is TGTGCCAGCAGCCAAGTGATGAGAAGAGAGGCTTTCTTT. Translation: CASSQVMRREAFF. The chain carries TRBV14 and TRBJ1-1; no clear D. V was shortened by 1 base and J by 11 bases, with 14 bases between the two germline ends. Germline CDR1 reads SGHDN; CDR2 reads FVKESK. The CDR3 loop spans 13 amino acids.

The chain employs TRBV5-1 and TRBJ1-1; TRBD1 might be the D (5 bases). This CDR3 is built from 15 residues. Looked up from germline, CDR1 is SGHRS and CDR2 is YFSETQ. Trimming stripped 0 bases from V and 0 bases from J, with 9 bases between. CDR3 nucleotides: TGCGCCAGCAGCTTGGGTTCAGGGATGAACACTGAAGCTTTCTTT. It codes for CASSLGSGMNTEAFF.

V and J are TRBV7-3 and TRBJ2-5, with a possible D match to TRBD2 (5 bases). The germline V gene encodes CDR1 SGHTA and CDR2 FQGTGA. With 1 base removed from V and 5 bases from J, the gap between germline ends came to 14 bases. CDR3 length: 15 residues. The DNA for the CDR3 is TGTGCCAGCAGCTTAAGTTTCGGCCCGGGGGAGACCCAGTACTTC. Translating it yields CASSLSFGPGETQYF.

The chain carries TRBV6-1 and TRBJ1-3; the D gene is possibly TRBD1 (5 bases). From germline, CDR1 is MNHNS and CDR2 SASEGT. The CDR3 loop spans 15 amino acids. V gave up 3 bases and J gave up 4 bases, with 13 bases separating them. DNA for the CDR3: TGTGCCAGCAGTGATAAGAGGCAGGGAGGAAACACCATATATTTT. Translation: CASSDKRQGGNTIYF.

V usage is TRBV6-6 and J usage is TRBJ1-5, with D uncertain. The V gene lost 1 base and the J gene lost 0 bases, with 10 bases spanning the gap. In germline, CDR1 is MNHNY, CDR2 SVGAGI (reference sequence). This CDR3 region has 16 residues. Here the CDR3 reads CASSYFGATSNQPQHF. CDR3 nucleotide sequence: TGTGCCAGCAGTTACTTTGGCGCCACTAGCAATCAGCCCCAGCATTTT.

A single count supports this clone. The rearrangement uses TRBV7-8 and TRBJ2-5; weak D call: TRBD1 (6 bases). Germline CDR1 is SGHVS and CDR2 is FQNEAQ. This CDR3 has 13 amino acids. V was clipped by 9 bases and J by 2 bases, with 13 bases between them. The CDR3 region has the DNA TGTGCCAGTGGGACACTACCGCAAGAGACCCAGTACTTC. It codes for CASGTLPQETQYF.

The chain has TRBV7-6 and TRBJ2-3; 9 bases match TRBD2. V gave up 5 bases and J gave up 8 bases; unmatched junction bases: 17. The CDR3 has 17 residues. The germline CDR1 and CDR2 sequences are SGHVS and FNYEAQ. CDR3 loop: CASSPLGRGGLDGTQYF. Written as DNA, the CDR3 is TGTGCCAGCAGCCCCTTAGGGCGGGGGGGCCTAGACGGTACGCAGTATTTT.

The chain employs TRBV7-9 and TRBJ2-5; D unresolved. This CDR3 region has 12 residues. Germline CDR1 reads SEHNR; CDR2 reads FQNEAQ (reference sequence). V lost 1 base to trimming and J lost 4 bases, with 4 bases between them. The CDR3 bases are TGTGCCAGCAGCTTAGGATCAGAGACCCAGTACTTC. It encodes CASSLGSETQYF.